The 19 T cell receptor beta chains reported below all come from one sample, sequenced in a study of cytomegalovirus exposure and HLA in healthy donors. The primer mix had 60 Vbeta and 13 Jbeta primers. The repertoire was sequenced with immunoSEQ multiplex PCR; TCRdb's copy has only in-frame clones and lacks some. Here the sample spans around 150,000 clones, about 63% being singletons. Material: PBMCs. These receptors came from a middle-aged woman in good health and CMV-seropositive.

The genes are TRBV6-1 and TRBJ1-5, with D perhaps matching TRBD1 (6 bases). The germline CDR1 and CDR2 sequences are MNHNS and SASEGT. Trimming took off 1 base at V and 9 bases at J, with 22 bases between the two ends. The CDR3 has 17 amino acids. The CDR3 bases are TGTGCCAGCAGTGAAGATGGGGGGCTGAGCGGGGAAGGGCCCCAGCATTTT. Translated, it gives CASSEDGGLSGEGPQHF.

The CDR3 DNA reads TGCGCCAGCAGCTTGACAGGGGGTACTAATGAAAAACTGTTTTTT. This encodes CASSLTGGTNEKLFF. The chain has TRBV5-1 and TRBJ1-4; 8 bases map to TRBD1. The germline V gene encodes CDR1 SGHRS and CDR2 YFSETQ. V lost 1 base to trimming and J lost 2 bases; unmatched junction nucleotides: 1. The CDR3 sequence is 15 residues long.

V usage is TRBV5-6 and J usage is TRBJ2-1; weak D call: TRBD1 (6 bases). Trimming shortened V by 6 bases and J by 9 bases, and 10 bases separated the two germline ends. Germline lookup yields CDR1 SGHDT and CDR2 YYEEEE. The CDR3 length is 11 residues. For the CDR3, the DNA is TGTGCCAGCAACCAGGGGCCTGAGCAGTTCTTC. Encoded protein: CASNQGPEQFF.

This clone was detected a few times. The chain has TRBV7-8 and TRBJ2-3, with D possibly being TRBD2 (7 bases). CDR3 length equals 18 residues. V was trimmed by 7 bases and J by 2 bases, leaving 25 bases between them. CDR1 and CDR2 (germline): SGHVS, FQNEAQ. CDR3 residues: CASISRMGASGFTDTQYF. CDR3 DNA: TGTGCCAGCATCTCGAGGATGGGGGCTAGCGGATTCACAGATACGCAGTATTTT.

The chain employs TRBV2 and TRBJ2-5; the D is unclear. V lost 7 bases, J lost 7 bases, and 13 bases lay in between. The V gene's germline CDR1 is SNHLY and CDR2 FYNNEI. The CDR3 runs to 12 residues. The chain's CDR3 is CASTDSGRTQYF. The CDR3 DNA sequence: TGTGCCAGCACCGACTCCGGAAGGACCCAGTACTTC.

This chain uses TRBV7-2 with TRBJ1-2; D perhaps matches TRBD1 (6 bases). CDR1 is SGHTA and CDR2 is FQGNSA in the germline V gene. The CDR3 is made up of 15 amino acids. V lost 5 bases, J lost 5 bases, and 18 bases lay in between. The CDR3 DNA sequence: TGTGCCAGCAGCCCTGACGGGGGGGCGCGATATGGCTACACCTTC. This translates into CASSPDGGARYGYTF.

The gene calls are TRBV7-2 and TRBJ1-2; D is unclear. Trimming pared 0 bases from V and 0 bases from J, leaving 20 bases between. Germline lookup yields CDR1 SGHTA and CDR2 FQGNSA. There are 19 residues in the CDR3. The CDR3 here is CASSLARRAVPSANYGYTF. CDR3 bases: TGTGCCAGCAGCTTAGCGAGGAGGGCAGTACCTTCTGCTAACTATGGCTACACCTTC.

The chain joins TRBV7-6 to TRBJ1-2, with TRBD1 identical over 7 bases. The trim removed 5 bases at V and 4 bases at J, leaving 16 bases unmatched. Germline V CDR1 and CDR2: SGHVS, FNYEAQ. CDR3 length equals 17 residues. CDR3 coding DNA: TGTGCCAGCAGCCGCGGGGACAGTCCTGTTCTTGGCTATGGCTACACCTTC. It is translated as CASSRGDSPVLGYGYTF.

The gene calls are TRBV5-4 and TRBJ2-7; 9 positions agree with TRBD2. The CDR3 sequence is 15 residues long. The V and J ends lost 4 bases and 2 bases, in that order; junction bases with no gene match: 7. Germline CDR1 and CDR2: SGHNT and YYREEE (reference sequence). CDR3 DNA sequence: TGTGCCAGCAGCGGGGCCTTAGCGGGAGCCTACGAGCAGTACTTC. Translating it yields CASSGALAGAYEQYF.

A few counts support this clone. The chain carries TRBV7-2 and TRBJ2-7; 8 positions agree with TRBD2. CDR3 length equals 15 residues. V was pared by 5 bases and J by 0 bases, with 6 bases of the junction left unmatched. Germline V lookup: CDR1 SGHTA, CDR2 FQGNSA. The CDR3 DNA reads TGTGCCAGCAGCCTACTTAGCGGGGTCTCCTACGAGCAGTACTTC. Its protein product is CASSLLSGVSYEQYF.

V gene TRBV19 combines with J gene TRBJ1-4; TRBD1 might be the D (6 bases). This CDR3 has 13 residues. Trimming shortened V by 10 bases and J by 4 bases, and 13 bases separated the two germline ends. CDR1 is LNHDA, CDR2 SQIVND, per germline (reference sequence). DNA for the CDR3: TGTGCCACGGGAGGGGGTATTAATGAAAAACTGTTTTTT. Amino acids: CATGGGINEKLFF. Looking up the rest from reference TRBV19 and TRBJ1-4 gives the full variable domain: DGGITQSPKYLFRKEGQNVTLSCEQNLNHDAMYWYRQDPGQGLRLIYYSQIVNDFQKGDIAEGYSVSREKKESFPLTVTSAQKNPTAFYLCATGGGINEKLFFGSGTQLSVL.

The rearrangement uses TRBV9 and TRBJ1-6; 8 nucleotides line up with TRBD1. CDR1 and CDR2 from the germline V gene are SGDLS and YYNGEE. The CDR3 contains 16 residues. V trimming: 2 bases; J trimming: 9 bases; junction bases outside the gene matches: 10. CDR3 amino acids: CASSVTGEPPTSPLHF. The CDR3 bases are TGTGCCAGCAGCGTGACAGGGGAGCCCCCGACTTCACCCCTCCACTTT.

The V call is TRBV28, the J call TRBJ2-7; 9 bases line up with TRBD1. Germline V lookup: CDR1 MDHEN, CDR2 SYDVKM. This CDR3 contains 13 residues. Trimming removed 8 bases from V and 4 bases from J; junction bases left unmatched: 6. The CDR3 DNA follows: TGTGCCAGCGAGGGACAGGGTTCTTACGAGCAGTACTTC. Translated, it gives CASEGQGSYEQYF.

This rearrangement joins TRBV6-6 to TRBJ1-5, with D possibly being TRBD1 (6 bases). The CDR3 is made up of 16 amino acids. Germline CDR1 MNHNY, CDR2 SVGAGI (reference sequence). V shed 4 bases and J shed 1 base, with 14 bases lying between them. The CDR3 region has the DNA TGTGCCAGCAGTTCCTTTGACAGGTGGAGCAATCAGCCCCAGCATTTT. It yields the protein CASSSFDRWSNQPQHF.

CDR3: CASSLQPGQGRHGHTIYF. DNA for the CDR3: TGTGCCAGCAGCTTGCAACCGGGACAGGGGCGTCATGGCCACACCATATATTTT. The chain uses TRBV7-9 and TRBJ1-3; 10 bases map to TRBD1. CDR1 is SEHNR and CDR2 is FQNEAQ in the germline V gene (reference sequence). J lost 8 bases, V lost 3 bases, and 16 bases had no gene match. This CDR3 contains 18 residues.

The chain's CDR3 is CASGAGGPTDTQYF. CDR3 bases: TGTGCCAGCGGGGCCGGTGGCCCCACAGATACGCAGTATTTT. The chain carries TRBV6-5 and TRBJ2-3; D is perhaps TRBD1 (5 bases). Germline V gene sequence: CDR1 MNHEY, CDR2 SVGAGI. Trimming shortened V by 8 bases and J by 2 bases, and 14 bases separated the two germline ends. The CDR3 spans 14 residues.

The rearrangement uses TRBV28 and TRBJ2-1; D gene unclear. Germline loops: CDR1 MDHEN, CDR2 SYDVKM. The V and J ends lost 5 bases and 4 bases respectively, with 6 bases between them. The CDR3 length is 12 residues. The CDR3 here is CASSLQYNEQFF. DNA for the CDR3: TGTGCCAGCAGTCTGCAGTACAATGAGCAGTTCTTC.

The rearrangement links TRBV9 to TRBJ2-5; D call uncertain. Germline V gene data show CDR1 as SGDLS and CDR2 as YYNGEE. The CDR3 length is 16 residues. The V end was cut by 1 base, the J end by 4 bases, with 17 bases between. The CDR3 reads CASSVSPGIMGETQYF. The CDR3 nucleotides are TGTGCCAGCAGCGTATCGCCAGGCATCATGGGAGAGACCCAGTACTTC.

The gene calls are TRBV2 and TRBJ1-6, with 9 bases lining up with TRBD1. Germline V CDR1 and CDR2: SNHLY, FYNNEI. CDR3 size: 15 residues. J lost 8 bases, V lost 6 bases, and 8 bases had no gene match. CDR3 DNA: TGTGCCAGCAGAATCCGACAGGGGGGCGATTCACCCCTCCACTTT. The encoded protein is CASRIRQGGDSPLHF.